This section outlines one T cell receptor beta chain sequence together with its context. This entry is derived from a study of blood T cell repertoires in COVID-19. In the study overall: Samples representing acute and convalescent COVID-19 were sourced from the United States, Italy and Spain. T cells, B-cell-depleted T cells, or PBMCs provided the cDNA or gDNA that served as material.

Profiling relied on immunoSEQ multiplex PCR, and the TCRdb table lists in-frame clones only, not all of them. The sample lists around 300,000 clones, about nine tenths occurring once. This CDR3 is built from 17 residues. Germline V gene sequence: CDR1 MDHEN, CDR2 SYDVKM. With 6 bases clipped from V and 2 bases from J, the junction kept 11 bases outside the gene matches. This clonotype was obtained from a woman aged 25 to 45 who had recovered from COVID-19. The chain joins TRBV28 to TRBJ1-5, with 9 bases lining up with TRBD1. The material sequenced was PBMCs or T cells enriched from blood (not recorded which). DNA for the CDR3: TGTGCCAGCAGCTCCCCGGGGGACAGGGATCGCAATCAGCCCCAGCATTTT. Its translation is CASSSPGDRDRNQPQHF.